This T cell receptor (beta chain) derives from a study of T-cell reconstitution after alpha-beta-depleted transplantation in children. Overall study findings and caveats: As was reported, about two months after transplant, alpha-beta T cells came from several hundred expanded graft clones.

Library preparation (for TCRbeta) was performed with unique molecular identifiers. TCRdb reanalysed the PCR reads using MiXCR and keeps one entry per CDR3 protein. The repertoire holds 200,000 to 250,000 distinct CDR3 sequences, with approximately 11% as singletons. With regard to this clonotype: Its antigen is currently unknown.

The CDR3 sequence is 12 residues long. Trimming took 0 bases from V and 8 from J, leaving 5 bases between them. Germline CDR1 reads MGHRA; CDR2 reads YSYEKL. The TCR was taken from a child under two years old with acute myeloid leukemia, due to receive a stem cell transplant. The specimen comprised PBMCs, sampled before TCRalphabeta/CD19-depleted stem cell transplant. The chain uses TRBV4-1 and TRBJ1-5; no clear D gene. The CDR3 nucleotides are TGCGCCAGCAGCCAAGAGAGGGAGCCCCAGCATTTT. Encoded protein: CASSQEREPQHF.